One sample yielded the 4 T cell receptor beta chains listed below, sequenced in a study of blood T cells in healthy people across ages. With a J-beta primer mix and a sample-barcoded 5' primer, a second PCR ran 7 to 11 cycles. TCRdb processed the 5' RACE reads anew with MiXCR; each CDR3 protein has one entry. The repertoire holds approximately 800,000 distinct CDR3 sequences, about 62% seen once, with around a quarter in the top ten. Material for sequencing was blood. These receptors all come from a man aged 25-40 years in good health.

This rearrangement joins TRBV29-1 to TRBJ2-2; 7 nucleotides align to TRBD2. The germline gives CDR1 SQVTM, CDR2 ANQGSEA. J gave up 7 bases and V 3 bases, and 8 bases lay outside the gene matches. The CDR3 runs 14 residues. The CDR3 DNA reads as TGCAGCGTTGAGGTCGGGGGGTTTGGCGGGGAGCTGTTTTTT. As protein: CSVEVGGFGGELFF.

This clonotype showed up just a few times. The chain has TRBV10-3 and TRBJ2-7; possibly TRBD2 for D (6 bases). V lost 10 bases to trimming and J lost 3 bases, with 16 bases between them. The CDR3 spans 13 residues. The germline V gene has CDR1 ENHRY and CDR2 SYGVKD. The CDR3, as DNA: TGTGCCACGACCCCGACAGCGGGCTACGAGCAGTACTTC. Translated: CATTPTAGYEQYF.

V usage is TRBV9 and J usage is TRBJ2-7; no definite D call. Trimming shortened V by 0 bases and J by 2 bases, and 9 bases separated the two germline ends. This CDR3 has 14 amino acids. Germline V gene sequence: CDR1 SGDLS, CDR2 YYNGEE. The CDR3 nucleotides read TGTGCCAGCAGCGTAGGGGTCGCTACCTACGAGCAGTACTTC. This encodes CASSVGVATYEQYF.

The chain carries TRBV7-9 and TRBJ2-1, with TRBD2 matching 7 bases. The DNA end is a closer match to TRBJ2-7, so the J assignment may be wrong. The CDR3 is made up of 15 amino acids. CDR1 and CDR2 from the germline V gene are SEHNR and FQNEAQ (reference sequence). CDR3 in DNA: TGTGCCGCCCCAGAATCGAGCGGGGCTTACAATGAGCAGTACTTC. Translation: CAAPESSGAYNEQYF.